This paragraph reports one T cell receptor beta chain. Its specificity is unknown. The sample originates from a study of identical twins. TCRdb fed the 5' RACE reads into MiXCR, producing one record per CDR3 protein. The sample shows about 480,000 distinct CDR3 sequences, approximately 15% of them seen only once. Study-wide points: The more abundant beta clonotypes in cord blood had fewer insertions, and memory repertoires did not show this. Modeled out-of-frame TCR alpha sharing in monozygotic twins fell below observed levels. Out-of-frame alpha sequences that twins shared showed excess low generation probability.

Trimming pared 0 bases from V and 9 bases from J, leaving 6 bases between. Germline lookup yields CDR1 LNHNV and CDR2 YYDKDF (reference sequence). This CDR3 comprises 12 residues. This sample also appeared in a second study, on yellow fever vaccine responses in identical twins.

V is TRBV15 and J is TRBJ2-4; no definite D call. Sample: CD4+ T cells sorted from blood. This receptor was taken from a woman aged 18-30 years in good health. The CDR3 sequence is CATSRDYFIQYF. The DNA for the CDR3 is TGTGCCACCAGCAGAGATTACTTCATTCAGTACTTC.